This is a list of T cell receptor beta chains from one sample in a study of blood T cell repertoires in COVID-19. Sequenced by immunoSEQ multiplex PCR; TCRdb stores in-frame clones only, minus some. The sample records about 410,000 clones, roughly 87% being singletons. The specimen was PBMCs or T cells enriched from blood (not recorded which). These receptors originate from a man in his late teens or twenties who had recovered from COVID-19. Both conserved end residues are part of each CDR3. D genes are given only for firm matches. Clone size appears in some rows only: once, few, many, or a class for an expanded clone.

v_call,d_call,j_call,clone_size,cdr3_aa,cdr3_nt
TRBV11-2,.,TRBJ1-6,once,CASSPGSPLHF,TGTGCCAGCAGCCCAGGATCACCCCTCCACTTT
TRBV19,.,TRBJ2-1,.,CASSWGSSEQFF,TGTGCCAGTAGTTGGGGCTCATCGGAGCAGTTCTTC
TRBV10-1,TRBD1,TRBJ1-2,.,CASSDSRTGNYGYTF,TGCGCCAGCAGTGACTCGAGGACAGGCAACTATGGCTACACCTTC
TRBV3-1/TRBV3-2,TRBD1,TRBJ1-1,.,CASSRGTGVTEAFF,TGTGCCAGCAGCCGCGGGACAGGGGTGACTGAAGCTTTCTTT
TRBV14,TRBD2,TRBJ2-5,.,CASSPIHKSGRAETQYF,TGTGCCAGCAGCCCGATACACAAAAGCGGGAGGGCCGAGACCCAGTACTTC
TRBV27,TRBD2,TRBJ2-7,.,CASSPRAGWYEQYF,TGTGCCAGCAGCCCACGAGCGGGATGGTACGAGCAGTACTTC
TRBV29-1,.,TRBJ2-7,.,CSVGVVGVFYEQYF,TGCAGCGTTGGCGTCGTAGGAGTCTTCTACGAGCAGTACTTC
TRBV11-3,TRBD2,TRBJ2-1,.,CASSSGGSSYNEQFF,TGTGCCAGCAGCTCGGGGGGGAGCTCCTACAATGAGCAGTTCTTC
TRBV4-2,.,TRBJ2-1,.,CASSPSSAGLNEQFF,TGTGCCAGCAGCCCTTCTTCCGCGGGCTTAAATGAGCAGTTCTTC
TRBV27,TRBD1,TRBJ1-4,.,CASSNRQGAGEKLFF,TGTGCCAGCAGCAACCGACAGGGGGCAGGAGAAAAACTGTTTTTT
TRBV5-1,.,TRBJ2-5,.,CASSLVDSQETQYF,TGCGCCAGCAGCTTGGTGGACAGCCAAGAGACCCAGTACTTC
TRBV29-1,.,TRBJ1-1,.,CSVEGQLNTEAFF,TGCAGCGTTGAAGGACAGCTGAACACTGAAGCTTTCTTT
TRBV6-5,.,TRBJ1-6,.,CASSSTGSNASPLHF,TGTGCCAGCAGTTCCACCGGGTCAAATGCATCACCCCTCCACTTT
TRBV13,.,TRBJ2-7,few,CASSPAHGVNHEQYF,TGTGCCAGCAGCCCTGCCCACGGGGTGAACCACGAGCAGTACTTC
TRBV9,TRBD2,TRBJ2-3,.,CASSASGRTDTQYF,TGTGCCAGCAGCGCTAGCGGGAGGACAGATACGCAGTATTTT
TRBV5-6,.,TRBJ2-5,.,CASSLGGPGETQYF,TGTGCCAGCAGCTTGGGGGGTCCAGGGGAGACCCAGTACTTC
TRBV7-7,TRBD2,TRBJ2-5,.,CASSVGLAGGWETQYF,TGTGCCAGCAGCGTCGGACTAGCGGGAGGGTGGGAGACCCAGTACTTC
TRBV7-8,TRBD1,TRBJ1-5,.,CASSYTGGDQPQHF,TGTGCCAGCAGCTACACAGGGGGAGATCAGCCCCAGCATTTT
TRBV24-1,.,TRBJ1-2,.,CATSESGRGYTF,TGTGCCACCAGTGAATCAGGGCGCGGCTACACCTTC
TRBV7-8,TRBD1,TRBJ2-5,.,CASSQTGSGETQYF,TGTGCCAGCAGCCAGACAGGGTCAGGCGAGACCCAGTACTTC
TRBV7-2,.,TRBJ2-7,.,CASSPQGGSYEQYF,TGTGCCAGCAGCCCCCAGGGGGGCTCCTACGAGCAGTACTTC
TRBV27,TRBD1,TRBJ1-2,.,CASSFLSGTDGYTF,TGTGCCAGCAGTTTCCTATCCGGGACAGATGGCTACACCTTC
TRBV30,.,TRBJ1-1,.,CAHNRGTEAFF,TGTGCCCACAACCGGGGGACTGAAGCTTTCTTT
TRBV7-7,TRBD2,TRBJ2-5,.,CASSLGGTSIQTQYF,TGTGCCAGCAGCTTAGGGGGGACTAGCATACAGACCCAGTACTTC
TRBV28,TRBD1,TRBJ1-4,once,CASTSGTGFEKLFF,TGTGCCAGCACATCCGGGACAGGGTTTGAAAAACTGTTTTTT
TRBV6-5,.,TRBJ2-1,.,CASSVSGVYGNEQFF,TGTGCCAGCAGCGTTAGCGGAGTTTACGGCAATGAGCAGTTCTTC
TRBV11-2,TRBD2,TRBJ2-1,.,CASSITGTSGSNEQFF,TGTGCCAGCAGCATCACCGGGACTAGCGGGAGCAATGAGCAGTTCTTC
TRBV7-9,TRBD1,TRBJ1-3,.,CASSLGQGPSGNTIYF,TGTGCCAGCAGCCTGGGACAGGGCCCCTCTGGAAACACCATATATTTT
TRBV19,.,TRBJ2-1,.,CASSINPSLDYNEQFF,TGTGCCAGTAGTATTAACCCAAGCCTCGACTACAATGAGCAGTTCTTC
TRBV9,TRBD1,TRBJ1-6,.,CASSGLLTGAEALHF,TGTGCCAGCAGCGGACTCCTAACAGGGGCGGAAGCCCTCCACTTT
TRBV18,TRBD2,TRBJ2-4,.,CASSPRAIAGTKNIQYF,TGTGCCAGCTCACCACGGGCAATAGCGGGGACCAAAAACATTCAGTACTTC
TRBV11-2,TRBD2,TRBJ2-1,.,CASSSGLAGTEQFF,TGTGCCAGCAGCTCCGGACTAGCGGGGACCGAGCAGTTCTTC